Listed here are 7 T cell receptor beta chains from one sample, sequenced in a study of T cell responses to AZD1222 COVID-19 vaccine. This table comes from immunoSEQ multiplex PCR, and its TCRdb copy is limited to in-frame clones, with some not included. The data show roughly 80,000 clones, around 85% seen once. The source was peripheral blood, collected 28 days after the second AZD1222 dose. These receptors were collected from an adult who received the AZD1222 COVID-19 vaccine.

The gene calls are TRBV25-1 and TRBJ2-5, with D possibly TRBD2 on 5 matching bases. The V gene's germline CDR1 is MGHDK and CDR2 SYGVNS. The V and J ends lost 0 bases and 5 bases respectively, with 7 bases between them. The CDR3 is 13 residues long. CDR3 protein: CASSEYTGETQYF. In DNA form, the CDR3 reads TGTGCCAGCAGTGAATATACGGGGGAGACCCAGTACTTC.

The rearrangement joins TRBV18 to TRBJ2-7, with D possibly TRBD1 on 6 matching bases. Germline V gives CDR1 KGHSH, CDR2 LQKENI. This CDR3 contains 16 residues. Between the trimmed V and J ends, which lost 4 bases and 2 bases, there was a span of 18 bases. Here the CDR3 DNA reads TGTGCCAGCTCACTCACTCGAGGGACACCACCCTACGAGCAGTACTTC. As protein: CASSLTRGTPPYEQYF.

The rearrangement links TRBV7-2 to TRBJ1-3; TRBD1 is a possible D gene (6 bases). CDR1 SGHTA and CDR2 FQGNSA come from the germline V gene. V shed 5 bases and J shed 4 bases, with 12 bases lying between them. The CDR3 has 14 residues. The CDR3 DNA sequence: TGTGCCAGCAGCCGTGGACAGACAGGAAACACCATATATTTT. Translation: CASSRGQTGNTIYF.

The chain joins TRBV25-1 to TRBJ1-5, with D uncertain. V was pared by 3 bases and J by 0 bases, with 6 bases between. This CDR3 contains 14 residues. Germline lookup yields CDR1 MGHDK and CDR2 SYGVNS. CDR3 residues: CASSDTVSNQPQHF. The CDR3 coding sequence is TGTGCCAGCAGTGATACAGTTAGCAATCAGCCCCAGCATTTT. The full variable domain, its missing parts supplied by reference TRBV25-1 and TRBJ1-5, is EADIYQTPRYLVIGTGKKITLECSQTMGHDKMYWYQQDPGMELHLIHYSYGVNSTEKGDLSSESTVSRIRTEHFPLTLESARPSHTSQYLCASSDTVSNQPQHFGDGTRLSIL.

The rearrangement uses TRBV10-3 and TRBJ2-3; D remains unclear. Germline V gene data show CDR1 as ENHRY and CDR2 as SYGVKD. The V and J ends lost 7 bases and 1 base respectively, with 6 bases between them. This CDR3 is 12 amino acids long. CDR3 DNA sequence: TGTGCCATCAAGGATCGCACAGATACGCAGTATTTT. Its translation: CAIKDRTDTQYF.

The J gene is TRBJ1-5, the V gene TRBV7-2; D is unresolved. Germline V gene data show CDR1 as SGHTA and CDR2 as FQGNSA. The CDR3 covers 13 residues. V shed 5 bases and J shed 0 bases, with 5 bases lying between them. This CDR3 is CASSAHSNQPQHF. The CDR3 nucleotides read TGTGCCAGCAGCGCCCATAGCAATCAGCCCCAGCATTTT. The entire variable domain, with the rest obtained from reference TRBV7-2 and TRBJ1-5, is as follows: GAGVSQSPSNKVTEKGKDVELRCDPISGHTALYWYRQSLGQGLEFLIYFQGNSAPDKSGLPSDRFSAERTGGSVSTLTIQRTQQEDSAVYLCASSAHSNQPQHFGDGTRLSIL.

The chain carries TRBV19 and TRBJ1-4, with D uncertain. V lost 6 bases and J lost 4, with 15 bases in between. The CDR3 covers 15 residues. Germline values: CDR1 LNHDA, CDR2 SQIVND (reference sequence). In DNA form, the CDR3 reads TGTGCCAGTAGGTTCGACCGAGGGAGTAATGAAAAACTGTTTTTT. This sequence encodes CASRFDRGSNEKLFF.